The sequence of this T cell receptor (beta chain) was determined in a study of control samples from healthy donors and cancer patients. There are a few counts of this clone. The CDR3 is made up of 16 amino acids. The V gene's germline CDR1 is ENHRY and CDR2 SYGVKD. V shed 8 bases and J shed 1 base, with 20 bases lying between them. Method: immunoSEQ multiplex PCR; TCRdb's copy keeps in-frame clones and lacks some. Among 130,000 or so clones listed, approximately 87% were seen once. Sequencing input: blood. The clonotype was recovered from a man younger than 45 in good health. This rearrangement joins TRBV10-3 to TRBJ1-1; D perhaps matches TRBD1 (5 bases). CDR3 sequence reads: CAIGADLDPTNTEAFF. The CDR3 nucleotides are TGTGCCATCGGGGCGGATCTGGACCCAACGAACACTGAAGCTTTCTTT.